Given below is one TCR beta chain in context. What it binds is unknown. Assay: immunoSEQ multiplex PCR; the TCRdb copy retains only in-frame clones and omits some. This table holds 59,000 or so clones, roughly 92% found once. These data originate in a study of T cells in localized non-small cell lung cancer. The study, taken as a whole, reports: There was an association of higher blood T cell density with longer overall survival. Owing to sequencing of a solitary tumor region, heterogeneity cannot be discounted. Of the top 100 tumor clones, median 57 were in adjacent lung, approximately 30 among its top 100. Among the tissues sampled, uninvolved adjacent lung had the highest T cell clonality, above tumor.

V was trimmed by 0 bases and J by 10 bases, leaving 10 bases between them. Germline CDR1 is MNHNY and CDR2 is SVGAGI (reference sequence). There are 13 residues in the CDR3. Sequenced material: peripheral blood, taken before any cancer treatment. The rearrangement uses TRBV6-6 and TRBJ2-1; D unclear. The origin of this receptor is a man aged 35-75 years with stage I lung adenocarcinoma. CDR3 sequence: CASSYSFSPEQFF. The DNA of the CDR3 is TGTGCCAGCAGTTACTCGTTCTCTCCGGAGCAGTTCTTC.